This T cell receptor beta chain was retrieved from a study of T-cell reconstitution after alpha-beta-depleted transplantation in children. This clonotype was seen a few times. The CDR3 is 11 residues long. V lost 1 base to trimming and J lost 15 bases, with 10 bases between them. The germline CDR1 and CDR2 sequences are SGHAT and FQNNGV. Preparing the TCRbeta library involved the use of unique molecular identifiers. TCRdb re-called the PCR reads with MiXCR, one entry per CDR3 protein. The table lists 150,000 to 200,000 distinct CDR3 sequences, 6% to 7% of them singletons. This clonotype was sampled from a human donor who donated a stem cell graft to a child with Wiskott-Aldrich syndrome. Specimen: PBMCs from the stem cell graft donor, collected from the stem cell graft. The rearrangement joins TRBV11-2 to TRBJ2-1; D call uncertain. The chain's CDR3 is CASSLAAVRFF. CDR3 DNA sequence: TGTGCCAGCAGCTTAGCAGCAGTGCGGTTCTTC.